This is a list of T cell receptor beta chains from one sample in a study of blood T cells in healthy people across ages. TCRdb used MiXCR to reprocess the 5' RACE reads, holding one entry per CDR3 protein. The sample shows about 1.1 million distinct CDR3 sequences, less than 45% of them seen only once. Sequenced input: blood. These receptors all stem from a man aged 18-30 years in good health. Both conserved end residues are trimmed from each CDR3.

v_call	j_call	cdr3_aa
TRBV11-2	TRBJ2-5	ASSLTFSGAEQETQY
TRBV6-2/TRBV6-3	TRBJ1-1	ASSYSTEGKDLEAF
TRBV20-1	TRBJ2-3	SASGPASTDTQY
TRBV11-1	TRBJ2-2	ASSLDRENVGELF
TRBV10-3	TRBJ2-3	AISDRETDTQY
TRBV6-5	TRBJ1-1	ASSYPGVVWAAMNTEAF
TRBV4-1	TRBJ1-2	ASSRDREPYGYT
TRBV27	TRBJ1-2	ASSLRAGIGYGYT
TRBV7-9	TRBJ1-1	ASSLVIYTEAF
TRBV4-2	TRBJ1-1	ASSQDFAEAF
TRBV7-2	TRBJ2-3	ASSAGQNTDTQY
TRBV7-9	TRBJ2-3	ASSQGTKGEDTQY
TRBV4-2	TRBJ1-5	ASSQDVAGSHQPQH
TRBV15	TRBJ2-5	ATSRSEAFYPTPQETQY
TRBV5-1	TRBJ2-5	ASSLAWGGETQY
TRBV3-1	TRBJ2-1	ASSRRGGFSSNEQF
TRBV9	TRBJ2-7	ASSPRLAGTYEQY
TRBV20-1	TRBJ2-3	SAGGKTDTQY
TRBV4-2	TRBJ1-2	ASSQDRQGPYYGYT